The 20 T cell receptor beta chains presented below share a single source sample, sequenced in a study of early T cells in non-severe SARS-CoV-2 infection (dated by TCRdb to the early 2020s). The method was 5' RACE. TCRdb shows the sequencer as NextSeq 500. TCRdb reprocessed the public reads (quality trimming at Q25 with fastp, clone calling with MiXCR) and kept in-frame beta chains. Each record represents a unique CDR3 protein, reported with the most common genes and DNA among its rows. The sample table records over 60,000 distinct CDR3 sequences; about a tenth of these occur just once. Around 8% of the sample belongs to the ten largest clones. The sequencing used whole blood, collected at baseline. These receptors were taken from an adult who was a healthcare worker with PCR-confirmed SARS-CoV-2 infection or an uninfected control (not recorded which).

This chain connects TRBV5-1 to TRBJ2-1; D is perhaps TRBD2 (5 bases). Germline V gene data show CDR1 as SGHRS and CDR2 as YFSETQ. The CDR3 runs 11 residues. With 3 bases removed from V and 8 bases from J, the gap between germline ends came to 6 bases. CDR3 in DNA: TGCGCCAGCAGCTCGCGGGATGAGCAGTTCTTC. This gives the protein CASSSRDEQFF.

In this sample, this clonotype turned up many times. CDR3 in amino acids: CATSGASGQGKAYEQFF. CDR3 DNA sequence: TGTGCCACCAGTGGAGCGTCAGGACAGGGGAAGGCGTATGAGCAGTTCTTC. The chain uses TRBV24-1 and TRBJ2-1, with 9 bases aligning to TRBD1. The V and J ends lost 5 bases and 8 bases, in that order; junction bases with no gene match: 15. The CDR3 spans 17 residues. Germline assignment: CDR1 KGHDR and CDR2 SFDVKD.

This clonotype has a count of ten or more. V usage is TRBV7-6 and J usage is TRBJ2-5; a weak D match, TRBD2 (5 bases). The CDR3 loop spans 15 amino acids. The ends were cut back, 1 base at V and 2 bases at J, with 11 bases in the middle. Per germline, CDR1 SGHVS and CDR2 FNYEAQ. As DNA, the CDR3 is TGTGCCAGCAGCTTAGAAGGCGGGCCTCAAGAGACCCAGTACTTC. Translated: CASSLEGGPQETQYF.

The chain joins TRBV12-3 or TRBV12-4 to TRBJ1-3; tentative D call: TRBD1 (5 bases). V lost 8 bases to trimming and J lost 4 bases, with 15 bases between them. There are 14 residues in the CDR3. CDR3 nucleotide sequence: TGTGCCAGCGGAACCCAGGGTCAAGGAAACACCATATATTTT. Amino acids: CASGTQGQGNTIYF.

DNA of the CDR3: TGCAGCGTTAACCGGGGTCCGGAGACCCAGTACTTC. Protein: CSVNRGPETQYF. This chain uses TRBV29-1 with TRBJ2-5; a possible D gene is TRBD2 (5 bases). This CDR3 is built from 12 residues. The V gene lost 5 bases and the J gene lost 5 bases, with 12 bases spanning the gap. Germline CDR1 and CDR2: SQVTM and ANQGSEA.

The CDR3 DNA follows: TGTGCCAGCAGCGAAGGACAGGGAGTAAACATTCAGTACTTC. This sequence encodes CASSEGQGVNIQYF. The chain uses TRBV3-1 and TRBJ2-4, with 8 nucleotides matching TRBD1. The CDR3 length is 14 residues. The trim removed 5 bases at V and 6 bases at J, leaving 6 bases unmatched. CDR1 LGHDT and CDR2 YNNKEL come from the germline V gene (reference sequence).

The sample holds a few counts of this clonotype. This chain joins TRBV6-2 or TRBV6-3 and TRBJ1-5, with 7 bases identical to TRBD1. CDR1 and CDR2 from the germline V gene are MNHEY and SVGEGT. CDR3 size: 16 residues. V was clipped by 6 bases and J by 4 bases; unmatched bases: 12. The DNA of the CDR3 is TGTGCCAGCAGCCCTTTCAAGGGGGCGAGAAATCAGCCCCAGCATTTT. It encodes CASSPFKGARNQPQHF.

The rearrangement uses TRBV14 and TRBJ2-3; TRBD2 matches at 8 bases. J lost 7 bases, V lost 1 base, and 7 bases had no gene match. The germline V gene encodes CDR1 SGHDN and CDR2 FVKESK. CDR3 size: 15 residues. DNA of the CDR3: TGTGCCAGCAGCCAAGCGGGGGGGAACCCCAATACGCAGTATTTT. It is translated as CASSQAGGNPNTQYF.

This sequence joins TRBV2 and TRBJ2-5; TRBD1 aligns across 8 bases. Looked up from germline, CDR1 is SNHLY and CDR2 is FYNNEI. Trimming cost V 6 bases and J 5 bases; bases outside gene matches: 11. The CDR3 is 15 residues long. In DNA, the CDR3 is TGTGCCAGCAGGCCTATGCAGGGGGCCGGGGAGACCCAGTACTTC. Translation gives CASRPMQGAGETQYF.

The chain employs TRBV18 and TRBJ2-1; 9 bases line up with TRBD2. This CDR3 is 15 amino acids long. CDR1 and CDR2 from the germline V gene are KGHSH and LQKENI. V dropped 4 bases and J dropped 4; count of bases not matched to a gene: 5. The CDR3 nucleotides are TGTGCCAGCTCACAGACTAGCGGAAGATACAATGAGCAGTTCTTC. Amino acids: CASSQTSGRYNEQFF.

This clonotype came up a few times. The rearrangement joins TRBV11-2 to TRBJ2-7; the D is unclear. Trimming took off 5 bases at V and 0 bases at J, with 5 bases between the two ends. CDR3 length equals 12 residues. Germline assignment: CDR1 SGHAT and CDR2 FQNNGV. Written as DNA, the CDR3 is TGTGCCAGCAGCCAAAGCTCCTACGAGCAGTACTTC. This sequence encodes CASSQSSYEQYF.

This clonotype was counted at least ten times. The CDR3 reads CASSYEGVSYEQYF. The DNA for the CDR3 is TGTGCCAGCAGTTACGAGGGGGTCTCCTACGAGCAGTACTTC. The V and J genes are TRBV6-6 and TRBJ2-7; D might be TRBD1 (6 bases). The CDR3 has 14 amino acids. Between the trimmed V and J ends, which lost 2 bases and 0 bases, there was a span of 8 bases. CDR1 and CDR2 from the germline V gene are MNHNY and SVGAGI (reference sequence).

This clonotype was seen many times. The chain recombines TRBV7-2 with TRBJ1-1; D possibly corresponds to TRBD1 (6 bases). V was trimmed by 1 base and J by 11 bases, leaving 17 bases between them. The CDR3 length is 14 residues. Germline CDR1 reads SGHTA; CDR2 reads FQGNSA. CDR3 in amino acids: CASSLVFKGVGAFF. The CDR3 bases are TGTGCCAGCAGCTTAGTCTTTAAGGGGGTTGGGGCTTTCTTT.

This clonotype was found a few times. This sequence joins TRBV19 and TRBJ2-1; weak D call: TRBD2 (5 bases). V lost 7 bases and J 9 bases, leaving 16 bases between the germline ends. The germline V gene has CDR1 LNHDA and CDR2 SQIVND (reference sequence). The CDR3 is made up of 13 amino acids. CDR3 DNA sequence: TGTGCCAGTACCCGAAGAGGGTTCCGTGAGCAGTTCTTC. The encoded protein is CASTRRGFREQFF.

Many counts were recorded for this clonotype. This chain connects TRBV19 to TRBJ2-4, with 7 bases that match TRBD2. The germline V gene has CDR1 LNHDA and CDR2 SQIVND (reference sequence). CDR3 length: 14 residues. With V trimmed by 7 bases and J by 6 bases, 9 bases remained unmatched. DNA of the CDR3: TGTGCCAGTACCCCAGTTCAGCGGGGAAACATTCAGTACTTC. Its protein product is CASTPVQRGNIQYF.

CDR3: CASSPTGYRNTIYF. The CDR3 nucleotides read TGTGCCAGCAGTCCGACAGGTTATAGAAACACCATATATTTT. The V gene is TRBV12-3 or TRBV12-4, the J gene TRBJ1-3; tentatively, D is TRBD1 (6 bases). V was shortened by 5 bases and J by 5 bases, with 13 bases between the two germline ends. CDR3 size: 14 residues.

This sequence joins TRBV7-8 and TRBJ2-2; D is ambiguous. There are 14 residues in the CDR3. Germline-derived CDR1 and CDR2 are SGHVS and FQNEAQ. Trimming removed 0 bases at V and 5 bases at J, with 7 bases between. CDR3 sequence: CASSLALGTGELFF. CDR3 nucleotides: TGTGCCAGCAGCTTAGCGCTGGGGACCGGGGAGCTGTTTTTT.

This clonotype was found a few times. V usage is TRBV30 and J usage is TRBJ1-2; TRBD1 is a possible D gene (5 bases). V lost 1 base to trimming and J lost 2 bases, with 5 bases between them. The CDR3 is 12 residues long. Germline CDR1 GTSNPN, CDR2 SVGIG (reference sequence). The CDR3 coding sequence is TGTGCCTGGAGTGAGGGGAACTATGGCTACACCTTC. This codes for CAWSEGNYGYTF.

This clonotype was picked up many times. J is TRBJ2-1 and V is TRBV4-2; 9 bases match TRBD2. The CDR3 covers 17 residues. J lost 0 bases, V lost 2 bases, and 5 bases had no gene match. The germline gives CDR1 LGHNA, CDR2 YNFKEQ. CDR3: CASSQFSGGNSYNEQFF. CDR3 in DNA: TGTGCCAGCAGCCAATTTAGCGGGGGAAACTCCTACAATGAGCAGTTCTTC.

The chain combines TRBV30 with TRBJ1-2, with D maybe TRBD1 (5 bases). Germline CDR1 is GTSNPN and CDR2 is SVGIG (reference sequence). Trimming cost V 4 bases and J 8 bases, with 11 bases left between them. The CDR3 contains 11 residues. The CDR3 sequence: CAWTQGSGYTF. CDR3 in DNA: TGTGCCTGGACCCAGGGCAGCGGCTACACCTTC.